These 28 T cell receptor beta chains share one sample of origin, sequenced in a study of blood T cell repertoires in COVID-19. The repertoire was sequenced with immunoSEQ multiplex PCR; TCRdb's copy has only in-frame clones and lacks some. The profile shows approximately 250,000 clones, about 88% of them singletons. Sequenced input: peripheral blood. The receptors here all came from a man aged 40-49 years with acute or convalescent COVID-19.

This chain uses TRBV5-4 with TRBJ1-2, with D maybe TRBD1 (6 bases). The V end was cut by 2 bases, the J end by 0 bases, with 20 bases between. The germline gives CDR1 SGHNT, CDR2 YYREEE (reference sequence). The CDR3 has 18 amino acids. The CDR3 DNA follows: TGTGCCAGCAGCTTTCTAGGGACATCGAAACCTACTAACTATGGCTACACCTTC. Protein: CASSFLGTSKPTNYGYTF.

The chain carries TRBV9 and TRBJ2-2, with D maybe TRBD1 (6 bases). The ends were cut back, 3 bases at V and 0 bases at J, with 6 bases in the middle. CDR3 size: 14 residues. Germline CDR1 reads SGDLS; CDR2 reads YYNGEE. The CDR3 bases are TGTGCCAGCAGCGACAGGGCGAACACCGGGGAGCTGTTTTTT. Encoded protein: CASSDRANTGELFF.

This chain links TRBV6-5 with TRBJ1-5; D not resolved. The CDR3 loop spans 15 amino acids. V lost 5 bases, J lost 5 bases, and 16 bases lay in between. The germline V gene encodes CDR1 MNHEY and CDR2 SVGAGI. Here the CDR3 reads CASSTTGSGYQPQHF. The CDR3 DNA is TGTGCCAGCAGTACAACGGGGTCCGGATATCAGCCCCAGCATTTT.

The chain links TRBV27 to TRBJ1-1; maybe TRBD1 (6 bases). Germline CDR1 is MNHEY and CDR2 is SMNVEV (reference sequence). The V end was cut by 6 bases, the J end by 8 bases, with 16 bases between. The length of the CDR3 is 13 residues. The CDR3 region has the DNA TGTGCCAGCAGAGACCGTATAGGGGGAGAAGCTTTCTTT. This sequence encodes CASRDRIGGEAFF.

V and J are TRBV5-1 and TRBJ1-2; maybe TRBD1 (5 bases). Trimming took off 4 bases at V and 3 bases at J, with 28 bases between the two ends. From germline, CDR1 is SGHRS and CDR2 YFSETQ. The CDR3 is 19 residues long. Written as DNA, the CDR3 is TGCGCCAGCAGCCCCCTCCCTGATCTAGACAGCCCGGGGGACTATGGCTACACCTTC. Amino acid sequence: CASSPLPDLDSPGDYGYTF.

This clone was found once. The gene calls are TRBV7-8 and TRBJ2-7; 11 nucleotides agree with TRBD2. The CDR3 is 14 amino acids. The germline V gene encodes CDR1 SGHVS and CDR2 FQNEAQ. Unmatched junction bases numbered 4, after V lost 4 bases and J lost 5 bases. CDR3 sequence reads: CASSYSGGADEQYF. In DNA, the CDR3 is TGTGCCAGCAGCTATAGCGGGGGGGCTGACGAGCAGTACTTC.

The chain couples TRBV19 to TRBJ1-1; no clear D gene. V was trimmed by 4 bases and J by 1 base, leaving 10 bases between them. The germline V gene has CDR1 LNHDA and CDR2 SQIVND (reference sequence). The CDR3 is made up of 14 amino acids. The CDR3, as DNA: TGTGCCAGTAGTACCCTAAGTCCGAACACTGAAGCTTTCTTT. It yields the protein CASSTLSPNTEAFF.

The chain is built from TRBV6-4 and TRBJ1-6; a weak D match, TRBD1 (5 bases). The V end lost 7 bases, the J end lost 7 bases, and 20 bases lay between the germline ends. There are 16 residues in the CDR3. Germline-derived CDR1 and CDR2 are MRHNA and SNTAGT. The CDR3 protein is CASKLTASDLNSPLHF. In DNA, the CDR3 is TGTGCCAGCAAGTTGACAGCCTCTGATTTAAATTCACCCCTCCACTTT.

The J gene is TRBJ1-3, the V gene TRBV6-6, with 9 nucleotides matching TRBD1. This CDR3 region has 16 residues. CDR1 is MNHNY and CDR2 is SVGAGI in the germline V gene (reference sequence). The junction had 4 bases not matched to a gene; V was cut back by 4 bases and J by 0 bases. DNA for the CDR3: TGTGCCAGCAGTTTCACAGGGGGCGCCTCTGGAAACACCATATATTTT. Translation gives CASSFTGGASGNTIYF.

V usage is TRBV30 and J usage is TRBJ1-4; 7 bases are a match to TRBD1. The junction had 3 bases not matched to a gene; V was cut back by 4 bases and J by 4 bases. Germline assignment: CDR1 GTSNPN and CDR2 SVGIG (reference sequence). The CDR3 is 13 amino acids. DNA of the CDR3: TGTGCCTGGAACCGGGACAGTAATGAAAAACTGTTTTTT. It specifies CAWNRDSNEKLFF.

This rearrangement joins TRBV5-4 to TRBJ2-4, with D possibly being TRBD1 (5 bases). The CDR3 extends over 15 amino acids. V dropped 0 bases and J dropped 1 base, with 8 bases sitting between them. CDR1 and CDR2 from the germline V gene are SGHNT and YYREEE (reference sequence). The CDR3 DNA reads TGTGCCAGCAGCTTGGCCTCAGGGGCCAAAAACATTCAGTACTTC. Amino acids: CASSLASGAKNIQYF.

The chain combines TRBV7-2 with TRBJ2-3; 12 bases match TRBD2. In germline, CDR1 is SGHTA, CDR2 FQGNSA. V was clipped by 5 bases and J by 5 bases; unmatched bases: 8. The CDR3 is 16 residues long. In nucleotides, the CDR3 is TGTGCCAGCAGCCTATCTAGCGGGGGGGGTCTAGATACGCAGTATTTT. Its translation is CASSLSSGGGLDTQYF.

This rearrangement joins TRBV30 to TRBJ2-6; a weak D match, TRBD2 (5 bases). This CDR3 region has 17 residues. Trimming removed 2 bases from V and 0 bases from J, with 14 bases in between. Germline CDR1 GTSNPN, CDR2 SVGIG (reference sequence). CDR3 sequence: CAWSSGSSSSGANVLTF. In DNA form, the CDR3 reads TGTGCCTGGAGTTCGGGGAGTAGTAGCTCTGGGGCCAACGTCCTGACTTTC.

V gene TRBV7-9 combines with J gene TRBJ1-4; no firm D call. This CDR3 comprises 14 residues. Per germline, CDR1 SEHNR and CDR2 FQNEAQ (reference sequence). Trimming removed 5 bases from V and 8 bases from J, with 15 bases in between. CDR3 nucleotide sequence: TGTGCCAGCAGCCCCAGTGGCCCGAGGGAAAAACTGTTTTTT. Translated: CASSPSGPREKLFF.

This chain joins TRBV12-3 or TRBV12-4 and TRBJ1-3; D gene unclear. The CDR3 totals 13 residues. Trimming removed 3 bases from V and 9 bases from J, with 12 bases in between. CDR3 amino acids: CASSFEARGTIYF. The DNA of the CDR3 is TGTGCCAGCAGTTTTGAAGCGAGAGGCACCATATATTTT.

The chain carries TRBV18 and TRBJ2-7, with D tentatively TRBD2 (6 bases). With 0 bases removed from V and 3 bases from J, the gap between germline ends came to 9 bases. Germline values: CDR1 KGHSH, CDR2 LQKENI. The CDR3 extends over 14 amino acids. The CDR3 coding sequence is TGTGCCAGCTCACCACCCGGGACTGGCTACGAGCAGTACTTC. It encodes CASSPPGTGYEQYF.

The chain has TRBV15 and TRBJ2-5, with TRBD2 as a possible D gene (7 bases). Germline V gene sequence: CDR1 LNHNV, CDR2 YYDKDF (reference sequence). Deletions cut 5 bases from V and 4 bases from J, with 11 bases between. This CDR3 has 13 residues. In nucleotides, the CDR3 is TGTGCCACCAGCCGGGGGGCAGTAGAGACCCAGTACTTC. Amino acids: CATSRGAVETQYF.

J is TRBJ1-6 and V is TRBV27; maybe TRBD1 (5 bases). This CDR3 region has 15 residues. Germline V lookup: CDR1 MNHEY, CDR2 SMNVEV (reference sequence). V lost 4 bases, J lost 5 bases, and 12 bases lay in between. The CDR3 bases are TGTGCCAGCAGTTCTCCAGGGCAGAATAATTCACCCCTCCACTTT. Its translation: CASSSPGQNNSPLHF.

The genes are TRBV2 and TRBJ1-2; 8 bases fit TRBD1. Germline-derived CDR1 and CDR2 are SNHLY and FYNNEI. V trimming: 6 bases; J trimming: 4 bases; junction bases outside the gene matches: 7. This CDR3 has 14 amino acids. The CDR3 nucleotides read TGTGCCAGCAGGGGACAGGTCGTTGTCTATGGCTACACCTTC. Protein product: CASRGQVVVYGYTF. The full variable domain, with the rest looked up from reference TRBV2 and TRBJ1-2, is EPEVTQTPSHQVTQMGQEVILRCVPISNHLYFYWYRQILGQKVEFLVSFYNNEISEKSEIFDDQFSVERPDGSNFTLKIRSTKLEDSAMYFCASRGQVVVYGYTFGSGTRLTVV.

Written as DNA, the CDR3 is TGTGCCAGCAGCTTGGGGACAGGGGGAAACACTGAAGCTTTCTTT. This gives the protein CASSLGTGGNTEAFF. The genes are TRBV5-6 and TRBJ1-1, with 10 nucleotides matching TRBD1. The germline V gene has CDR1 SGHDT and CDR2 YYEEEE. This CDR3 has 15 residues. V was pared by 0 bases and J by 2 bases, with 1 base of the junction left unmatched.

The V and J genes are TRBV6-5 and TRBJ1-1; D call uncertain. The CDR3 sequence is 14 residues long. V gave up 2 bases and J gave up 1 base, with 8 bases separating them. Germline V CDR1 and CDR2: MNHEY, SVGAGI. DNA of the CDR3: TGTGCCAGCAGTTACACGGCGGGGAACACTGAAGCTTTCTTT. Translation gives CASSYTAGNTEAFF.

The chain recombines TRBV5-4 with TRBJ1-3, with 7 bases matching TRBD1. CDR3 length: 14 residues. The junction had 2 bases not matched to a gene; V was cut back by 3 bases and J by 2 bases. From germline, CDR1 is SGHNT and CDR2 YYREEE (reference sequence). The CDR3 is CASSSQGTGNTIYF. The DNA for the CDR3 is TGTGCCAGCAGCTCACAGGGGACTGGAAACACCATATATTTT.

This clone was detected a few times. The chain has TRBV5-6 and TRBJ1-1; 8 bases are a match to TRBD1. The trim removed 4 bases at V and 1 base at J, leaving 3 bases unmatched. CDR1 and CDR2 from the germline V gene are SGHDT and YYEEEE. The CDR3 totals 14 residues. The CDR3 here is CASSRGQANTEAFF. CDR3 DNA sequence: TGTGCCAGCAGCCGGGGACAGGCGAACACTGAAGCTTTCTTT.

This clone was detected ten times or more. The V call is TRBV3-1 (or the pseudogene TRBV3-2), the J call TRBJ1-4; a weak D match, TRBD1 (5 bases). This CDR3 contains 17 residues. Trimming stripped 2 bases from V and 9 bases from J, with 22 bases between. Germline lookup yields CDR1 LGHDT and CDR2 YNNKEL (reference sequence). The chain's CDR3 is CASSQQLRQGGNQKLFF. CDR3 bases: TGTGCCAGCAGCCAACAACTACGCCAGGGCGGTAACCAAAAACTGTTTTTT.

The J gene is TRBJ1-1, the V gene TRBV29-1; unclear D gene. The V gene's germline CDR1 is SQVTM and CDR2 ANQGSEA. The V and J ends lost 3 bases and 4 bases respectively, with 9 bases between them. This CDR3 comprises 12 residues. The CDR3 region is CSVEEGFTEAFF. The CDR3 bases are TGCAGCGTTGAGGAGGGATTCACTGAAGCTTTCTTT.

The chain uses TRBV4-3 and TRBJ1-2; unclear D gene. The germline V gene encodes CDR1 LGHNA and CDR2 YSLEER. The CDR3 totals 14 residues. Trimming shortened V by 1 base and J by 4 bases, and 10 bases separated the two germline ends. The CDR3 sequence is CASSQGPGLYGYTF. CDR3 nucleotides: TGCGCCAGCAGCCAAGGGCCAGGCCTCTATGGCTACACCTTC.

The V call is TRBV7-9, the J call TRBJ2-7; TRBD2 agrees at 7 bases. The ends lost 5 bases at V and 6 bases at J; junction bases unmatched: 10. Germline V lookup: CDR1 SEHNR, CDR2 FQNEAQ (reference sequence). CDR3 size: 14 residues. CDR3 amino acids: CASSATSSRTEQYF. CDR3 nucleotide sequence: TGTGCCAGCAGCGCGACTAGCTCCAGAACCGAGCAGTACTTC.

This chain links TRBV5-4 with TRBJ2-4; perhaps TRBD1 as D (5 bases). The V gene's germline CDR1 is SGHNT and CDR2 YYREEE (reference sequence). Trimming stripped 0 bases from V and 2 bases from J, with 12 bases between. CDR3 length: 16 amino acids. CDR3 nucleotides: TGTGCCAGCAGCTTGGGACAGTCTTTCCCCAAAAACATTCAGTACTTC. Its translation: CASSLGQSFPKNIQYF.